Only a few counts were recorded for the clone carrying this T cell receptor beta chain. Antigen unknown. This entry comes from a study of STAT5B mutations in CD4+ large granular lymphocyte leukemia. Study observations and caveats: The CD4+ versus CD8+ T-LGLL clonality difference may reflect limited sample size.

CDR1 is SGDLS, CDR2 YYNGEE, per germline. The CDR3 is made up of 14 amino acids. The ends were cut back, 3 bases at V and 5 bases at J, with 9 bases in the middle. Clones were read by immunoSEQ multiplex PCR, and TCRdb kept only the in-frame ones, dropping some. Here the sample spans over 30,000 clones, 75% to 85% being singletons. The sequencing input was CD4+ T cells from blood buffy coats. The source of this sequence is a human donor in good health. J is TRBJ2-6 and V is TRBV9; D not certain. The CDR3 reads CASSGRARANVLTF. The CDR3 DNA reads TGTGCCAGCAGCGGCCGGGCCAGGGCCAACGTCCTGACTTTC. Combining the CDR3 with reference TRBV9 and TRBJ2-6 gives the whole variable domain DSGVTQTPKHLITATGQRVTLRCSPRSGDLSVYWYQQSLDQGLQFLIQYYNGEERAKGNILERFSAQQFPDLHSELNLSSLELGDSALYFCASSGRARANVLTFGAGSRLTVL.